This T cell receptor beta chain was captured in a study of T cells in Graves' hyperthyroidism and ophthalmopathy. Study-wide results and caveats: A 13 V-J signature model discriminated ophthalmopathy versus stable hyperthyroidism. Researchers found most expanded thyroid clonotypes above 0.001 in blood as well.

Researchers amplified the TCR beta CDR3 regions from RNA transcripts. Using the HTBI primer set, a first-round RT-PCR was run on the TCR CDR3. Each CDR3 protein is one row after TCRdb ran MiXCR on the multiplex PCR reads. This table has approximately 400,000 distinct CDR3 sequences, less than 20% appearing once. This clonotype occurred many times. Its cognate antigen is unknown. Germline V lookup: CDR1 SQVTM, CDR2 ANQGSEA. Trimming pared 5 bases from V and 4 bases from J, leaving 14 bases between. This CDR3 region has 14 residues. No ophthalmopathy progression within 18 months constituted stable Graves' hyperthyroidism.

This receptor was obtained from a woman between 18 and 30 years old with Graves' hyperthyroidism. The chain combines TRBV29-1 with TRBJ2-2; D is perhaps TRBD1 (5 bases). Sequencing was carried out using blood. The CDR3: CSVSFRVATGELFF. The DNA of the CDR3 is TGCAGCGTTTCATTCAGGGTCGCCACCGGGGAGCTGTTTTTT.